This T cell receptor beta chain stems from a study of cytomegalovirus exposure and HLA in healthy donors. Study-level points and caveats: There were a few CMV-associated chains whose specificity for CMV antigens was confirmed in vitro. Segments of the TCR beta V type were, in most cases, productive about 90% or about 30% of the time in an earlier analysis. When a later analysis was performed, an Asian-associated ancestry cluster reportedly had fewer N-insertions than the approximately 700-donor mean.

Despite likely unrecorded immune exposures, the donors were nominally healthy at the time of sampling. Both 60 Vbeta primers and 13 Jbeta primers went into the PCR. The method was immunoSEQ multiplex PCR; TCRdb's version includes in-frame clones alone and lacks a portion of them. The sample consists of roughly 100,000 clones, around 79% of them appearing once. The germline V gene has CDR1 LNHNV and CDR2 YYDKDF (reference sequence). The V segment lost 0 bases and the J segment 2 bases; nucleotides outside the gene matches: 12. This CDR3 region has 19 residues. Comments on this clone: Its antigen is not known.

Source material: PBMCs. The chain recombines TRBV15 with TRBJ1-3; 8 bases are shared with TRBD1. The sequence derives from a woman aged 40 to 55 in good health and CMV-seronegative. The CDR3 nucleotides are TGTGCCACCAGCAGAGATCGCCCAGGACAGGGCCGGGCTGGAAACACCATATATTTT. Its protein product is CATSRDRPGQGRAGNTIYF.